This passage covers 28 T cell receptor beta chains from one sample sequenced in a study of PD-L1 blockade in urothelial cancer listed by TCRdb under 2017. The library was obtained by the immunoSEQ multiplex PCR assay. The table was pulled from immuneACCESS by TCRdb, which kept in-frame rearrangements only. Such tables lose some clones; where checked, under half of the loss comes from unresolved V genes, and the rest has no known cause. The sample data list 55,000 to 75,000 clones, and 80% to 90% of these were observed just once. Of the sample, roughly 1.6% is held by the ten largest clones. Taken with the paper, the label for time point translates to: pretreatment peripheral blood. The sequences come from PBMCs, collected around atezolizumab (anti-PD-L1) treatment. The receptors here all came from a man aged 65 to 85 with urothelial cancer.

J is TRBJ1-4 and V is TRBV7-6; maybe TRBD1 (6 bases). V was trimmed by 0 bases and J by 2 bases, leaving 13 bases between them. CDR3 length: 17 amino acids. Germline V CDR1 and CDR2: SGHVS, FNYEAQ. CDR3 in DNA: TGTGCCAGCAGCTTAGCGCTAGGGGGAGAGACTAATGAAAAACTGTTTTTT. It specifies CASSLALGGETNEKLFF. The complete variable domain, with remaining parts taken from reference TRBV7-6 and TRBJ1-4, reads GAGVSQSPRYKVTKRGQDVALRCDPISGHVSLYWYRQALGQGPEFLTYFNYEAQQDKSGLPNDRFSAERPEGSISTLTIQRTEQRDSAMYRCASSLALGGETNEKLFFGSGTQLSVL.

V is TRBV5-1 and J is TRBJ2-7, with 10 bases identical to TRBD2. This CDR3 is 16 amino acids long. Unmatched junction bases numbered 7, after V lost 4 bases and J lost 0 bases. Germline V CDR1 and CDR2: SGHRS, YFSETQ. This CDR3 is CASSQLAGQPSYEQYF. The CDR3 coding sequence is TGCGCCAGCAGCCAACTAGCGGGACAACCCTCCTACGAGCAGTACTTC.

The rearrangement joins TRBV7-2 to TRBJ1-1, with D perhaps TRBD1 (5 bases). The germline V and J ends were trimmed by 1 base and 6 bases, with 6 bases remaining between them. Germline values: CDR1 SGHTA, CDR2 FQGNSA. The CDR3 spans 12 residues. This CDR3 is CASSLGGAEAFF. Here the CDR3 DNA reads TGTGCCAGCAGCTTAGGGGGGGCTGAAGCTTTCTTT.

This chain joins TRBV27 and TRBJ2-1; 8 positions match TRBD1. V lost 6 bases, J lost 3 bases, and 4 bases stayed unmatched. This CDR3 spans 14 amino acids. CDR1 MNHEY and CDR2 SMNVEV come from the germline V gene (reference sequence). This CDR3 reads CASSPDRGYNEQFF. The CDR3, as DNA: TGTGCCAGCAGCCCTGACAGGGGCTACAATGAGCAGTTCTTC.

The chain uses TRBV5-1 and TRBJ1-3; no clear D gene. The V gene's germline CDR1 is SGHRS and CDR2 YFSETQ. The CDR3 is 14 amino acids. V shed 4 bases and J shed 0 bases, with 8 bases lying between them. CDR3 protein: CASSSGSSGNTIYF. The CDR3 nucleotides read TGCGCCAGCAGCAGCGGAAGCTCTGGAAACACCATATATTTT.

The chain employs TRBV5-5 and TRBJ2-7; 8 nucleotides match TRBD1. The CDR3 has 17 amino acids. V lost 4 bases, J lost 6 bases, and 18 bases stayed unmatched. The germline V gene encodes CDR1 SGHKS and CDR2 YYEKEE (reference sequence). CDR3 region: CASSLHLRQGLVGEQYF. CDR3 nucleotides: TGTGCCAGCAGCCTCCACCTAAGACAGGGGTTAGTTGGCGAGCAGTACTTC.

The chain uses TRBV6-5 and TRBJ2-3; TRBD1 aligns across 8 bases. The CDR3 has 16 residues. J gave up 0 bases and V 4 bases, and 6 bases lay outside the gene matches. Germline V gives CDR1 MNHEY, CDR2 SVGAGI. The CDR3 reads CASSSSDRVSTDTQYF. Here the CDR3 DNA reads TGTGCCAGCAGTTCGTCGGACAGGGTTAGCACAGATACGCAGTATTTT.

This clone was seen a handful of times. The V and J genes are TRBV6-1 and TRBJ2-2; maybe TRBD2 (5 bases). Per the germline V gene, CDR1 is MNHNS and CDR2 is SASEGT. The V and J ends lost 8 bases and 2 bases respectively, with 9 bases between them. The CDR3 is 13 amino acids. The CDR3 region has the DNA TGTGCCAGCGTTGAGGGTAACACCGGGGAGCTGTTTTTT. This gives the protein CASVEGNTGELFF.

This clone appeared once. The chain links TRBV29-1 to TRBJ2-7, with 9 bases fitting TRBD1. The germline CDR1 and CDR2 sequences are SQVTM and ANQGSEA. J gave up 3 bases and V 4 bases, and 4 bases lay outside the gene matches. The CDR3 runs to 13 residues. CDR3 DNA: TGCAGCGTTGGCGTGACAGGGGGCTACGAGCAGTACTTC. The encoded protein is CSVGVTGGYEQYF.

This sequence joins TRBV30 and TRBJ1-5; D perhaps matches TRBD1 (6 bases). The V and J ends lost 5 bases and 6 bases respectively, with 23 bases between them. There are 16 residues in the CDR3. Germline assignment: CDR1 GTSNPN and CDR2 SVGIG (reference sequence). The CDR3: CAWEGSTGGQSQPQHF. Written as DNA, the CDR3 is TGTGCCTGGGAAGGATCGACAGGCGGTCAAAGTCAGCCCCAGCATTTT.

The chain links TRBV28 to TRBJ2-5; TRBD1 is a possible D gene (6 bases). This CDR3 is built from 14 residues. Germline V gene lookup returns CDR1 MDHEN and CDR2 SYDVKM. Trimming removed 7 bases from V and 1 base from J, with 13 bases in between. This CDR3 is CASIRNRVQETQYF. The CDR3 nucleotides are TGTGCCAGCATACGCAACAGGGTCCAAGAGACCCAGTACTTC.

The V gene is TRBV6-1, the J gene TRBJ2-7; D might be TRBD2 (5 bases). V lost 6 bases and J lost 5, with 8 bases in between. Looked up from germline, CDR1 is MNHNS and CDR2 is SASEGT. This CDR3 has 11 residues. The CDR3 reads CASRGEDEQYF. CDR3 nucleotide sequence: TGTGCCAGCAGGGGAGAGGACGAGCAGTACTTC.

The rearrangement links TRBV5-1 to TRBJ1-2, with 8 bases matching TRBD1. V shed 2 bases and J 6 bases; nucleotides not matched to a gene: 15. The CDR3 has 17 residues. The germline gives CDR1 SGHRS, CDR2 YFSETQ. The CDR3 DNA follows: TGCGCCAGCAGCTTACAGGGGGTTGAAGACGACGTGGATGGCTACACCTTC. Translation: CASSLQGVEDDVDGYTF.

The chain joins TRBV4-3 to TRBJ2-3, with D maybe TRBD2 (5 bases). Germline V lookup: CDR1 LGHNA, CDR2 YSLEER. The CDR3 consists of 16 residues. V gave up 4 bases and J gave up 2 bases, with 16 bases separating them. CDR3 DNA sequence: TGCGCCAGCAGCCCCCGCGAAGGAGGAATCACAGATACGCAGTATTTT. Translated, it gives CASSPREGGITDTQYF.

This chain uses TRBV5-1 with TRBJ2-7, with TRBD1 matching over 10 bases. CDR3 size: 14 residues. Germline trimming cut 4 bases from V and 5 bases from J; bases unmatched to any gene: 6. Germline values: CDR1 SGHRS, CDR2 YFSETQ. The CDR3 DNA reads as TGCGCCAGCAGCGAACGGACAGGGGGAAACGAGCAGTACTTC. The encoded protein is CASSERTGGNEQYF.

The CDR3 sequence is CASSLRPSSYEQYF. CDR3 DNA sequence: TGTGCCAGCAGTTTGAGGCCAAGCTCCTACGAGCAGTACTTC. This rearrangement joins TRBV28 to TRBJ2-7; no clear D. From germline, CDR1 is MDHEN and CDR2 SYDVKM. The CDR3 covers 14 residues. Trimming took 3 bases from V and 0 from J, leaving 9 bases between them.

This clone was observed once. CDR3 sequence: CASSYSTGGYEQYF. CDR3 nucleotide sequence: TGTGCCAGCAGTTACTCGACAGGGGGCTACGAGCAGTACTTC. This chain uses TRBV6-5 with TRBJ2-7; TRBD1 aligns across 9 bases. The germline V gene has CDR1 MNHEY and CDR2 SVGAGI. Trimming removed 0 bases from V and 3 bases from J; junction bases left unmatched: 0. The CDR3 is 14 residues long.

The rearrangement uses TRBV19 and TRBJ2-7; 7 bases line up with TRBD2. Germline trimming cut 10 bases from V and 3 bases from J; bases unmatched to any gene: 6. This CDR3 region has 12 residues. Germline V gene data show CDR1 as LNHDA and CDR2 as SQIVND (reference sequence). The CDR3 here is CATHGGDYEQYF. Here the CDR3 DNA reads TGTGCCACCCATGGGGGGGACTACGAGCAGTACTTC.

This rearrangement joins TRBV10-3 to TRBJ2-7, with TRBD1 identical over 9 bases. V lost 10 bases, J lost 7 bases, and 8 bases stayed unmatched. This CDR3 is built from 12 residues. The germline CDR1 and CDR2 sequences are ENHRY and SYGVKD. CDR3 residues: CATGQGGQEQYF. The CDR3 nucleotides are TGTGCCACGGGACAGGGAGGTCAAGAGCAGTACTTC.

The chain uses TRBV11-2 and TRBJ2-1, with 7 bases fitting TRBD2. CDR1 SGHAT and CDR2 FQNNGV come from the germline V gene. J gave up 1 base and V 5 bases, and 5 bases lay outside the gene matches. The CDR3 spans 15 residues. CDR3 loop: CASSLLGGSYNEQFF. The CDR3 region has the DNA TGTGCCAGCAGCCTACTGGGGGGGTCCTACAATGAGCAGTTCTTC.

The CDR3 protein is CASSSGTSGSRAQQYF. In DNA, the CDR3 is TGTGCCAGCAGCAGCGGGACTAGCGGGAGTCGGGCGCAGCAGTACTTC. The V call is TRBV5-4, the J call TRBJ2-7, with 14 bases aligning to TRBD2. V dropped 4 bases and J dropped 8; count of bases not matched to a gene: 11. The CDR3 covers 16 residues. From germline, CDR1 is SGHNT and CDR2 YYREEE (reference sequence).

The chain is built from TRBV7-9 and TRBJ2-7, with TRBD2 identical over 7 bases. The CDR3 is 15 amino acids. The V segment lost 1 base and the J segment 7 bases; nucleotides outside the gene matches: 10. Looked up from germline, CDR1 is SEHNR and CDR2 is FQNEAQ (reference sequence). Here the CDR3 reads CASSLGTSFSGEQYF. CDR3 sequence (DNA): TGTGCCAGCAGCTTAGGGACTAGTTTTTCCGGAGAGCAGTACTTC.

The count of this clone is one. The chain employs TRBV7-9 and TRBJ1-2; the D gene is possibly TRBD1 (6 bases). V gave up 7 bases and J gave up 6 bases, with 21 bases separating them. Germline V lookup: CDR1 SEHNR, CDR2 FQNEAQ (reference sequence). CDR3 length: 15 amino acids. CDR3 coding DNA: TGTGCCAGCACCCATCGGGAGGGGGAGATAGATGGCTACACCTTC. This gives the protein CASTHREGEIDGYTF.

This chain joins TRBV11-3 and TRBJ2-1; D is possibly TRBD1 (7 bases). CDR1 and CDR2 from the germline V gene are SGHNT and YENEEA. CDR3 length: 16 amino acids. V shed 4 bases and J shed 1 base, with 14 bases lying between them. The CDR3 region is CASSSDRAGSYNEQFF. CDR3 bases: TGTGCCAGCAGCTCAGACAGGGCGGGATCCTACAATGAGCAGTTCTTC.

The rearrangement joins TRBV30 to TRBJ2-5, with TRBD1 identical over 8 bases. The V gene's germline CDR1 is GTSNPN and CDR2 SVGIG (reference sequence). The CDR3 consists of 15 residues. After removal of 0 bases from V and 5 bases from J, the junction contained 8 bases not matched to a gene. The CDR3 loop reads CAWSVRTGRLETQYF. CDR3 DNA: TGTGCCTGGAGTGTACGGACAGGGAGGTTGGAGACCCAGTACTTC.

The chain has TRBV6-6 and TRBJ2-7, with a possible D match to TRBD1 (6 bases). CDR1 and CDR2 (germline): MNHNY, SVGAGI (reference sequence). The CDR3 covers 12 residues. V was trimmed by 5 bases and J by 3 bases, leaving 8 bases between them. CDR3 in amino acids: CASSETGYEQYF. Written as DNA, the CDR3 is TGTGCCAGCAGTGAGACAGGCTACGAGCAGTACTTC.

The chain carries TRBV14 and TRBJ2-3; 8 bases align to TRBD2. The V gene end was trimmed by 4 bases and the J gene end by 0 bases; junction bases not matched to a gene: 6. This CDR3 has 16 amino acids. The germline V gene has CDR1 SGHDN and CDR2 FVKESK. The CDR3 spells CASSLIAGTSTDTQYF. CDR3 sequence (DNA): TGTGCCAGCAGCCTAATAGCGGGGACTAGCACAGATACGCAGTATTTT.

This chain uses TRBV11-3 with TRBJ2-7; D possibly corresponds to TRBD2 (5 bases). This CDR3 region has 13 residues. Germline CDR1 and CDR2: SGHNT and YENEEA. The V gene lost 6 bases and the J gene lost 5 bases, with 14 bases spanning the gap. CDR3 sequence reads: CASSLAALDEQYF. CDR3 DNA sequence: TGTGCCAGCAGTCTAGCCGCACTCGACGAGCAGTACTTC.